This passage covers 16 T cell receptor beta chains from one sample sequenced in a study of sequential checkpoint blockade in melanoma. Assay: immunoSEQ multiplex PCR; the TCRdb copy retains only in-frame clones and omits some. The sample yields some 5,000 clones, more than 15% seen once. Treatment reported: randomized to nivolumab then ipilimumab (arm A) or the reverse (arm B). The source material was tumor tissue (inferred from file names), sampled from a patient given nivolumab and ipilimumab in sequence. All receptors derive from a human donor with melanoma.

This clone was found many times. The chain joins TRBV11-3 to TRBJ1-1; D gene ambiguous. Germline V CDR1 and CDR2: SGHNT, YENEEA. V was clipped by 5 bases and J by 1 base, with 14 bases between them. The CDR3 has 15 residues. The CDR3 DNA is TGTGCCAGCAGCCTGCTAACGGGGTGGAACACTGAAGCTTTCTTT. Protein product: CASSLLTGWNTEAFF.

This clone appeared a few times. The genes are TRBV30 and TRBJ2-3; 9 positions agree with TRBD2. This CDR3 is 17 amino acids long. V trimming: 2 bases; J trimming: 6 bases; junction bases outside the gene matches: 15. Germline V gene sequence: CDR1 GTSNPN, CDR2 SVGIG (reference sequence). CDR3 bases: TGTGCCTGGAGTATGTCTAGCGGGGCCTATGGGTCGGATACGCAGTATTTT. Its translation is CAWSMSSGAYGSDTQYF.

The gene calls are TRBV30 and TRBJ2-1; 8 bases line up with TRBD1. V shed 1 base, J shed 6 bases, and the junction held 2 bases outside the gene matches. CDR1 is GTSNPN and CDR2 is SVGIG in the germline V gene (reference sequence). The CDR3 is made up of 13 amino acids. CDR3 residues: CAWSGQGSNEQFF. CDR3 sequence (DNA): TGTGCCTGGAGTGGACAGGGGAGCAATGAGCAGTTCTTC. Complete variable domain (other parts from reference TRBV30 and TRBJ2-1): SQTIHQWPATLVQPVGSPLSLECTVEGTSNPNLYWYRQAAGRGLQLLFYSVGIGQISSEVPQNLSASRPQDRQFILSSKKLLLSDSGFYLCAWSGQGSNEQFFGPGTRLTVL.

This clone was counted a few times. The chain is built from TRBV28 and TRBJ2-7; 9 bases align to TRBD1. V lost 7 bases to trimming and J lost 2 bases; unmatched junction nucleotides: 6. CDR1 and CDR2 (germline): MDHEN, SYDVKM. The CDR3 has 14 residues. CDR3 in amino acids: CASNPGTGPYEQYF. CDR3 nucleotide sequence: TGTGCCAGCAACCCCGGGACAGGGCCCTACGAGCAGTACTTC. Based on the CDR3 plus reference TRBV28 and TRBJ2-7, the full variable domain is DVKVTQSSRYLVKRTGEKVFLECVQDMDHENMFWYRQDPGLGLRLIYFSYDVKMKEKGDIPEGYSVSREKKERFSLILESASTNQTSMYLCASNPGTGPYEQYFGPGTRLTVT.

This clone was seen repeatedly, ten times or more. This chain links TRBV11-3 with TRBJ1-1; possible D gene TRBD1, 6 bases. This CDR3 region has 15 residues. V lost 4 bases to trimming and J lost 6 bases, with 18 bases between them. CDR1 is SGHNT, CDR2 YENEEA, per germline. As DNA, the CDR3 is TGTGCCAGCAGCTCACGAACAGGGTTTATGGCTGAAGCTTTCTTT. It encodes CASSSRTGFMAEAFF.

This clone is deemed medium-sized. This chain connects TRBV28 to TRBJ2-1; D is unresolved. This CDR3 has 18 residues. V lost 3 bases to trimming and J lost 2 bases, with 20 bases between them. Germline V gene data show CDR1 as MDHEN and CDR2 as SYDVKM. The CDR3 nucleotides are TGTGCCAGCAGTTTGGGCCGTCTCTTCGCAGGACCCTACAATGAGCAGTTCTTC. Its translation is CASSLGRLFAGPYNEQFF.

The chain carries TRBV6-8 and TRBJ2-1; no reliable D call. This CDR3 has 12 amino acids. Germline values: CDR1 MNHGY, CDR2 SAAAGT. The germline V and J ends were trimmed by 6 bases and 9 bases, with 12 bases remaining between them. The CDR3 sequence is CASRAAYSEQFF. In DNA, the CDR3 is TGTGCCAGCAGGGCGGCGTATAGTGAGCAGTTCTTC.

The CDR3 nucleotides read TGCGCCAGCAGCGATGGAGCTAGCGGAGTAGGGGGACAGTTCTTC. Protein sequence: CASSDGASGVGGQFF. The rearrangement uses TRBV5-1 and TRBJ2-1; tentatively, D is TRBD2 (7 bases). Germline loops: CDR1 SGHRS, CDR2 YFSETQ. The CDR3 is 15 residues long. The V end was cut by 4 bases, the J end by 13 bases, with 24 bases between. Combining the CDR3 with reference TRBV5-1 and TRBJ2-1 gives the whole variable domain KAGVTQTPRYLIKTRGQQVTLSCSPISGHRSVSWYQQTPGQGLQFLFEYFSETQRNKGNFPGRFSGRQFSNSRSEMNVSTLELGDSALYLCASSDGASGVGGQFFGPGTRLTVL.

The chain links TRBV9 to TRBJ2-3; either TRBD1 or TRBD2 may fit D (6 bases each). The germline CDR1 and CDR2 sequences are SGDLS and YYNGEE. Trimming took off 4 bases at V and 2 bases at J, with 20 bases between the two ends. This CDR3 comprises 17 residues. The CDR3 nucleotides are TGTGCCAGCAGCTCCCCCGGGGGCGGGGTAGTCACAGATACGCAGTATTTT. It yields the protein CASSSPGGGVVTDTQYF.

This clone was counted a few times. This rearrangement joins TRBV11-3 to TRBJ2-3, with TRBD1 as a possible D gene (6 bases). V shed 1 base and J shed 6 bases, with 11 bases lying between them. The CDR3 runs 14 residues. Per germline, CDR1 SGHNT and CDR2 YENEEA. The CDR3 DNA is TGTGCCAGCAGCTTAGTGGTCAGGGGTGATACGCAGTATTTT. Translating it yields CASSLVVRGDTQYF.

This clone was counted a few times. The rearrangement uses TRBV29-1 and TRBJ2-3; TRBD1 agrees at 9 bases. The junction had 10 bases not matched to a gene; V was cut back by 7 bases and J by 2 bases. CDR3 length: 15 residues. The V gene's germline CDR1 is SQVTM and CDR2 ANQGSEA. The CDR3 DNA is TGCAGCGGGAGGGGACAGGGAATTTCCACAGATACGCAGTATTTT. As protein: CSGRGQGISTDTQYF.

This clone was found many times. The V and J genes are TRBV11-3 and TRBJ2-5, with 12 bases aligning to TRBD2. Germline trimming cut 5 bases from V and 3 bases from J; bases unmatched to any gene: 4. Per the germline V gene, CDR1 is SGHNT and CDR2 is YENEEA. The length of the CDR3 is 15 residues. The CDR3 DNA follows: TGTGCCAGCAGCATCGGACTAGCGGGGAAAGAGACCCAGTACTTC. Translating it yields CASSIGLAGKETQYF.

V usage is TRBV6-8 and J usage is TRBJ1-3; D is ambiguous. V was shortened by 5 bases and J by 0 bases, with 8 bases between the two germline ends. CDR3 length: 14 amino acids. The germline V gene has CDR1 MNHGY and CDR2 SAAAGT. CDR3 residues: CASSDGVSGNTIYF. The DNA of the CDR3 is TGTGCCAGCAGTGATGGGGTCTCTGGAAACACCATATATTTT.

V gene TRBV19 combines with J gene TRBJ2-2; no firm D call. Germline CDR1 is LNHDA and CDR2 is SQIVND (reference sequence). This CDR3 has 15 amino acids. The V and J ends lost 7 bases and 5 bases respectively, with 17 bases between them. CDR3 coding DNA: TGTGCCAGTACATATGGGCACCAACCGACCGGGGAGCTGTTTTTT. The encoded protein is CASTYGHQPTGELFF.

V gene TRBV11-3 combines with J gene TRBJ2-7, with 7 bases lining up with TRBD1. Germline trimming cut 2 bases from V and 5 bases from J; bases unmatched to any gene: 9. The CDR3 runs to 15 residues. CDR1 SGHNT and CDR2 YENEEA come from the germline V gene. The CDR3, as DNA: TGTGCCAGCAGCTTAACGACAGGGTTCTATAACGAGCAGTACTTC. Protein product: CASSLTTGFYNEQYF.

This clone showed up many times. The V call is TRBV11-3, the J call TRBJ2-5; TRBD1 might be the D (6 bases). Germline lookup yields CDR1 SGHNT and CDR2 YENEEA. CDR3 length: 15 amino acids. Trimming stripped 3 bases from V and 5 bases from J, with 16 bases between. The CDR3 loop is CASSLGVQGRETQYF. CDR3 nucleotides: TGTGCCAGCAGCTTGGGTGTACAGGGCAGGGAGACCCAGTACTTC. The whole variable domain, remainder taken from reference TRBV11-3 and TRBJ2-5, is EAGVVQSPRYKIIEKKQPVAFWCNPISGHNTLYWYLQNLGQGPELLIRYENEEAVDDSQLPKDRFSAERLKGVDSTLKIQPAELGDSAVYLCASSLGVQGRETQYFGPGTRLLVL.